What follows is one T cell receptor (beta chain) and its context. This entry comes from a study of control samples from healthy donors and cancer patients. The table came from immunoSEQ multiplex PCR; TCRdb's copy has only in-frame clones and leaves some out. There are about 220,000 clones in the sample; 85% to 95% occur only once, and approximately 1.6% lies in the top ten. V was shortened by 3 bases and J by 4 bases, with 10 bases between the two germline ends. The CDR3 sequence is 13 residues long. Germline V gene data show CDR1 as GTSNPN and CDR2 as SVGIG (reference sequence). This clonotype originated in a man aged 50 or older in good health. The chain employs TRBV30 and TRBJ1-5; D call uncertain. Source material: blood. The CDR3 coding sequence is TGTGCCTGGAGCCCCCAAGAGAATCAGCCCCAGCATTTT. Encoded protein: CAWSPQENQPQHF.